A single sample is the source of the 19 T cell receptor beta chains below, sequenced in a study of shared clonotypes between healthy human individuals. Produced via immunoSEQ multiplex PCR; TCRdb's table is partial and in-frame only. This table has millions of clones, about 95% appearing once. It was CD45RO-negative cells, positively selected for CCR7, that made up naive CD8 cells, with terminally differentiated effector memory CD45RA+ cells excluded. The sample was naive CD8+ T cells sorted from blood. Receptors were obtained from a man younger than 30 in good health.

The rearrangement links TRBV7-9 to TRBJ2-7; 11 nucleotides match TRBD2. Unmatched junction bases numbered 3, after V lost 3 bases and J lost 2 bases. Germline lookup yields CDR1 SEHNR and CDR2 FQNEAQ (reference sequence). The length of the CDR3 is 15 residues. The CDR3 DNA follows: TGTGCCAGCAGCTTCCCGACTAGCGGGACCTACGAGCAGTACTTC. Encoded protein: CASSFPTSGTYEQYF.

The chain recombines TRBV13 with TRBJ2-5, with 11 bases identical to TRBD2. Germline V gives CDR1 PRHDT, CDR2 FYEKMQ (reference sequence). V was clipped by 4 bases and J by 5 bases; unmatched bases: 9. The CDR3 is 16 residues long. The CDR3 here is CASSSKLAGEQETQYF. DNA for the CDR3: TGTGCCAGCAGCTCCAAACTAGCGGGGGAGCAGGAGACCCAGTACTTC.

The gene calls are TRBV27 and TRBJ2-5; weak D call: TRBD2 (6 bases). V lost 10 bases to trimming and J lost 2 bases, with 20 bases between them. Per germline, CDR1 MNHEY and CDR2 SMNVEV (reference sequence). The CDR3 runs to 15 residues. The CDR3 region has the DNA TGTGCCACCACCCACCGGGAGAAACCACAAGAGACCCAGTACTTC. Protein: CATTHREKPQETQYF.

The chain has TRBV5-4 and TRBJ2-3; the D gene is possibly TRBD1 (5 bases). CDR1 is SGHNT, CDR2 YYREEE, per germline (reference sequence). The CDR3 extends over 14 amino acids. Trimming stripped 0 bases from V and 5 bases from J, with 10 bases between. CDR3: CASSLATGEDTQYF. Here the CDR3 DNA reads TGTGCCAGCAGCTTGGCTACAGGAGAAGATACGCAGTATTTT.

About this clone: Sequence at one end of the junction differs from germline and may be a read error. Other DNA sequences within the sample encode an identical CDR3. V gene TRBV13 combines with J gene TRBJ1-2, with 10 bases identical to TRBD1. This CDR3 has 15 amino acids. Germline CDR1 is PRHDT and CDR2 is FYEKMQ (reference sequence). Here the CDR3 DNA reads TGTGCCAGCAGCCTAGGGACAGGGGCAAACTATGGCTACACCTTC. It encodes CASSLGTGANYGYTF.

The genes are TRBV7-9 and TRBJ2-5, with TRBD2 matching 9 bases. The CDR3 has 18 amino acids. The germline V gene encodes CDR1 SEHNR and CDR2 FQNEAQ (reference sequence). The V and J ends lost 5 bases and 4 bases, in that order; junction bases with no gene match: 17. CDR3 DNA: TGTGCCAGCAGCCACCCCCGAACACGCGGGGGGGCCCCAGAGACCCAGTACTTC. Translating gives CASSHPRTRGGAPETQYF. Combining the CDR3 with reference TRBV7-9 and TRBJ2-5 gives the whole variable domain DTGVSQNPRHKITKRGQNVTFRCDPISEHNRLYWYRQTLGQGPEFLTYFQNEAQLEKSRLLSDRFSAERPKGSFSTLEIQRTEQGDSAMYLCASSHPRTRGGAPETQYFGPGTRLLVL.

The CDR3 reads CASTLRGGEGYTF. CDR3 nucleotide sequence: TGTGCCAGCACCCTCAGGGGAGGTGAAGGCTACACCTTC. V and J are TRBV27 and TRBJ1-2; possible D gene TRBD1, 6 bases. Trimming removed 7 bases at V and 8 bases at J, with 17 bases between. This CDR3 contains 13 residues. Germline V gene data show CDR1 as MNHEY and CDR2 as SMNVEV (reference sequence).

This chain links TRBV13 with TRBJ2-7; no clear D gene. The CDR3 spans 13 residues. Trimming took off 1 base at V and 6 bases at J, with 10 bases between the two ends. Germline values: CDR1 PRHDT, CDR2 FYEKMQ (reference sequence). The CDR3 reads CASSLEGLGEQYF. DNA of the CDR3: TGTGCCAGCAGCTTAGAAGGTTTGGGCGAGCAGTACTTC.

The V and J genes are TRBV5-6 and TRBJ2-7, with D possibly being TRBD1 (5 bases). Germline lookup yields CDR1 SGHDT and CDR2 YYEEEE. V gave up 3 bases and J gave up 4 bases, with 11 bases separating them. The CDR3 sequence is 13 residues long. The CDR3 sequence: CASSSDSPYEQYF. DNA of the CDR3: TGTGCCAGCAGCTCCGACAGCCCTTACGAGCAGTACTTC.

This clone came up once. The chain is built from TRBV19 and TRBJ1-1, with a tentative D call TRBD1 (6 bases). The CDR3 has 16 amino acids. CDR1 LNHDA and CDR2 SQIVND come from the germline V gene (reference sequence). Deletions cut 5 bases from V and 3 bases from J, with 19 bases between. DNA for the CDR3: TGTGCCAGTAGTCGAGATGTCAGGGGTGCAGACACTGAAGCTTTCTTT. Protein: CASSRDVRGADTEAFF.

The gene calls are TRBV6-5 and TRBJ1-3; TRBD1 matches at 7 bases. Germline V gene data show CDR1 as MNHEY and CDR2 as SVGAGI. V was pared by 2 bases and J by 2 bases, with 6 bases of the junction left unmatched. This CDR3 has 16 amino acids. Here the CDR3 reads CASSYRQQGAGNTIYF. For the CDR3, the DNA is TGTGCCAGCAGTTACAGGCAGCAGGGGGCTGGAAACACCATATATTTT.

This chain uses TRBV6-5 with TRBJ1-1; no clear D gene. The CDR3 length is 12 residues. The V gene's germline CDR1 is MNHEY and CDR2 SVGAGI. Trimming removed 6 bases at V and 7 bases at J, with 12 bases between. The CDR3 loop reads CASSQTAVEAFF. The CDR3 region has the DNA TGTGCCAGCAGCCAGACCGCGGTTGAAGCTTTCTTT.

This chain connects TRBV7-3 to TRBJ2-3; no clear D gene. V gave up 5 bases and J gave up 0 bases, with 12 bases separating them. The CDR3 consists of 15 residues. In germline, CDR1 is SGHTA, CDR2 FQGTGA. Here the CDR3 DNA reads TGTGCCAGCAGCCTAGGAGTGGCCAGCACAGATACGCAGTATTTT. It specifies CASSLGVASTDTQYF.

This clone was detected only once. This chain connects TRBV7-2 to TRBJ2-1, with D perhaps matching TRBD2 (6 bases). CDR1 and CDR2 (germline): SGHTA, FQGNSA. Trimming left V 6 bases short and J 4 bases short, with 19 bases between. This CDR3 spans 16 amino acids. The CDR3 loop is CASSPKEGGAYNEQFF. CDR3 bases: TGTGCCAGCAGTCCCAAGGAGGGCGGGGCTTACAATGAGCAGTTCTTC.

Details on this clone: Within the sample, other DNA sequences also encode this same CDR3. The chain links TRBV27 to TRBJ2-6; no clear D gene. This CDR3 contains 15 residues. The V gene's germline CDR1 is MNHEY and CDR2 SMNVEV (reference sequence). V lost 0 bases and J lost 4, with 7 bases in between. DNA of the CDR3: TGTGCCAGCAGTTTATCGTCAACCGGGGCCAACGTCCTGACTTTC. This gives the protein CASSLSSTGANVLTF.

Comments on this clone: Additional DNA sequences in this sample encode the identical CDR3. For the CDR3, the DNA is TGTGCCAGCAGCTTACTGACAGGGGGCTACGAGCAGTACTTC. This encodes CASSLLTGGYEQYF. The chain is built from TRBV11-2 and TRBJ2-7; 9 positions match TRBD1. J gave up 3 bases and V 2 bases, and 2 bases lay outside the gene matches. The CDR3 is 14 amino acids. CDR1 SGHAT and CDR2 FQNNGV come from the germline V gene.

The chain combines TRBV6-1 with TRBJ2-7; D uncertain. There are 15 residues in the CDR3. V lost 6 bases and J 2 bases, leaving 17 bases between the germline ends. The germline CDR1 and CDR2 sequences are MNHNS and SASEGT. The CDR3 DNA sequence: TGTGCCAGCAGCACAAGACACACCCAACCCTACGAGCAGTACTTC. Amino acids: CASSTRHTQPYEQYF.

V gene TRBV14 combines with J gene TRBJ2-1; D is undetermined. The CDR3 has 15 amino acids. Germline CDR1 reads SGHDN; CDR2 reads FVKESK. The V gene lost 4 bases and the J gene lost 8 bases, with 18 bases spanning the gap. CDR3 in DNA: TGTGCCAGCAGCCCGATTCCCGGGTTAATCCATGAGCAGTTCTTC. It is translated as CASSPIPGLIHEQFF. The complete variable domain, with remaining parts taken from reference TRBV14 and TRBJ2-1, reads EAGVTQFPSHSVIEKGQTVTLRCDPISGHDNLYWYRRVMGKEIKFLLHFVKESKQDESGMPNNRFLAERTGGTYSTLKVQPAELEDSGVYFCASSPIPGLIHEQFFGPGTRLTVL.

As regards this clone: At one boundary the junction diverges from the germline segment, which might be a read error. The chain employs TRBV7-7 and TRBJ1-6, with no clear D. This CDR3 is built from 15 residues. Germline V gene sequence: CDR1 SSHAT, CDR2 FNYEAQ (reference sequence). CDR3 sequence: CASSLRSSYNSPLHF. DNA for the CDR3: TGTGCTAGCAGCTTAAGGAGCTCCTATAATTCACCCCTCCACTTT.